The present T cell receptor beta chain was sequenced within a study of long-term antiretroviral therapy in people with HIV. Turning to the study itself: The 2015 immediate-ART recommendation came about a decade after the earliest samples. General study results and limits: Records did not include ART adherence, viral resistance or therapy changes.

Germline CDR1 is SGHKS and CDR2 is YYEKEE (reference sequence). This CDR3 region has 17 residues. Deletions cut 4 bases from V and 2 bases from J, with 21 bases between. Details on this clone: Its antigen is undetermined.

Running of the v3.0 immunoSEQ assay took place at survey level. Sequencing had a target that covered about 35,000-55,000 T-cell genomes per sample. Clones were sequenced by immunoSEQ multiplex PCR, and TCRdb holds only the in-frame ones, with some missing. The sample has about 18,000 clones, around four fifths seen once. This TCR was sampled from a middle-aged woman with HIV. This chain links TRBV5-5 with TRBJ2-5, with D maybe TRBD1 (6 bases). The starting material was unsorted PBMCs, obtained at the start of antiretroviral therapy, before treatment. CDR3 DNA sequence: TGTGCCAGCAGCCAACCTGATCCGACAGGCCTACAAGAGACCCAGTACTTC. Protein product: CASSQPDPTGLQETQYF.